These 13 T cell receptor beta chains were all obtained from the same sample, sequenced in a study of T cells in Graves' hyperthyroidism and ophthalmopathy. The CDR3 regions of TCR beta were amplified from RNA transcripts. HTBI primers were used for first-round RT-PCR of the TCR CDR3. Via MiXCR, TCRdb re-called the multiplex PCR reads, giving one row per CDR3 protein. The table includes approximately 480,000 distinct CDR3 sequences, around 20% detected once. The specimen was blood. The source is a man between 18 and 29 years old with Graves' hyperthyroidism.

The chain links TRBV28 to TRBJ2-2, with D hard to call. The CDR3 is made up of 13 amino acids. Germline V gene data show CDR1 as MDHEN and CDR2 as SYDVKM. Trimming removed 6 bases from V and 4 bases from J, with 9 bases in between. The CDR3 DNA reads TGTGCCAGCAGCCTAAGAAGCACCGGGGAGCTGTTTTTT. Amino acids: CASSLRSTGELFF.

This clonotype was detected many times. The chain carries TRBV6-1 and TRBJ1-3; 7 nucleotides match TRBD1. The germline gives CDR1 MNHNS, CDR2 SASEGT. This CDR3 is 16 amino acids long. Losses at the gene ends were 7 bases for V and 1 base for J; bases not matched to a gene: 10. Here the CDR3 reads CASTQTGPLSGNTIYF. The CDR3 DNA reads TGTGCCAGCACCCAGACAGGGCCTTTATCTGGAAACACCATATATTTT.

This clonotype was detected many times. The rearrangement links TRBV6-5 to TRBJ1-3, with unresolved D. Germline V gene sequence: CDR1 MNHEY, CDR2 SVGAGI. The CDR3 has 15 residues. The V gene lost 2 bases and the J gene lost 3 bases, with 11 bases spanning the gap. The CDR3 protein is CASSYLPGNGNTIYF. CDR3 nucleotide sequence: TGTGCCAGCAGTTACCTCCCCGGGAATGGAAACACCATATATTTT.

This clonotype was counted only a few times. The chain carries TRBV11-2 and TRBJ2-7; D perhaps matches TRBD2 (5 bases). The CDR3 has 14 amino acids. Germline V gene lookup returns CDR1 SGHAT and CDR2 FQNNGV. Trimming took 0 bases from V and 3 from J, leaving 9 bases between them. The DNA of the CDR3 is TGTGCCAGCAGCTTAGATGGCGAGGGCTACGAGCAGTACTTC. It yields the protein CASSLDGEGYEQYF.

In its sample, this clonotype was seen many times. The chain joins TRBV12-3 or TRBV12-4 to TRBJ2-5; TRBD1 agrees at 7 bases. Losses at the gene ends were 5 bases for V and 5 bases for J; bases not matched to a gene: 5. The CDR3 runs to 13 residues. CDR3 loop: CASSTTGKETQYF. The CDR3 nucleotides read TGTGCCAGCAGTACGACAGGGAAGGAGACCCAGTACTTC.

This clonotype was counted ten times or more. J is TRBJ2-5 and V is TRBV27; no definite D call. The length of the CDR3 is 13 residues. V was clipped by 6 bases and J by 1 base, with 9 bases between them. Germline V CDR1 and CDR2: MNHEY, SMNVEV (reference sequence). CDR3 bases: TGTGCCAGCAGGTCCCTGGCCCAAGAGACCCAGTACTTC. Translation gives CASRSLAQETQYF.

This clonotype was picked up a small number of times. This chain links TRBV28 with TRBJ1-5; 9 nucleotides line up with TRBD1. The germline V gene has CDR1 MDHEN and CDR2 SYDVKM. Losses at the gene ends were 2 bases for V and 2 bases for J; bases not matched to a gene: 4. The CDR3 runs to 16 residues. In nucleotides, the CDR3 is TGTGCCAGCAGTTTAATGCGGACAGGGGGCAATCAGCCCCAGCATTTT. Translated, it gives CASSLMRTGGNQPQHF.

This clonotype was counted ten times or more. The rearrangement joins TRBV7-8 to TRBJ2-7; 7 bases are a match to TRBD1. This CDR3 contains 15 residues. V was pared by 9 bases and J by 0 bases, with 11 bases of the junction left unmatched. CDR1 is SGHVS and CDR2 is FQNEAQ in the germline V gene. This chain's CDR3 is CASSRDSLSSYEQYF. CDR3 nucleotide sequence: TGTGCCAGTTCCCGGGACAGTTTGAGCTCCTACGAGCAGTACTTC. The entire variable domain, with the rest obtained from reference TRBV7-8 and TRBJ2-7, is as follows: GAGVSQSPRYKVAKRGQDVALRCDPISGHVSLFWYQQALGQGPEFLTYFQNEAQLDKSGLPSDRFFAERPEGSVSTLKIQRTQQEDSAVYLCASSRDSLSSYEQYFGPGTRLTVT.

This clonotype was observed many times. The chain carries TRBV24-1 and TRBJ2-2; TRBD2 might be the D (6 bases). The V and J ends lost 3 bases and 1 base respectively, with 8 bases between them. This CDR3 contains 15 residues. Germline V lookup: CDR1 KGHDR, CDR2 SFDVKD. CDR3 in DNA: TGTGCCACCAGTGATCAGACTAGGAACACCGGGGAGCTGTTTTTT. It encodes CATSDQTRNTGELFF.

Only a few counts were recorded for this clonotype. The chain has TRBV6-1 and TRBJ1-2; no reliable D call. V was clipped by 4 bases and J by 1 base, with 13 bases between them. The CDR3 runs to 15 residues. Per the germline V gene, CDR1 is MNHNS and CDR2 is SASEGT. The CDR3, as DNA: TGTGCCAGCAGTGGACCCGGGCCCAATAACTATGGCTACACCTTC. Its translation: CASSGPGPNNYGYTF.

This clonotype was detected many times. The chain is built from TRBV5-1 and TRBJ2-2; either TRBD1 or TRBD2 may fit D (5 bases each). Germline CDR1 reads SGHRS; CDR2 reads YFSETQ. There are 16 residues in the CDR3. V was cut by 2 bases and J by 6 bases, with 17 bases left in between. The CDR3 nucleotides read TGCGCCAGCAGCTTAAGGGGACGTCTTGGGTCCGGGGAGCTGTTTTTT. The encoded protein is CASSLRGRLGSGELFF.

In its sample, this clonotype was seen many times. The chain recombines TRBV6-1 with TRBJ1-5; D is unresolved. The length of the CDR3 is 14 residues. The ends were cut back, 6 bases at V and 3 bases at J, with 12 bases in the middle. The germline gives CDR1 MNHNS, CDR2 SASEGT. The CDR3 loop reads CASRAIGSNQPQHF. CDR3 DNA sequence: TGTGCCAGCAGGGCGATTGGATCCAATCAGCCCCAGCATTTT.

In this sample, this clonotype turned up many times. The gene calls are TRBV20-1 and TRBJ1-1; the match to TRBD1 covers 7 bases. Germline V gene data show CDR1 as DFQATT and CDR2 as SNEGSKA (reference sequence). V trimming: 6 bases; J trimming: 4 bases; junction bases outside the gene matches: 11. The length of the CDR3 is 14 residues. The CDR3 is CSADPGAGGTEAFF. The CDR3 region has the DNA TGCAGTGCCGACCCGGGGGCAGGGGGCACTGAAGCTTTCTTT.